Below, 6 T cell receptor beta chains from the same sample are listed, as sequenced in a study of cytomegalovirus exposure and HLA in healthy donors. The PCR was carried out with 60 Vbeta primers and 13 Jbeta primers. Profiling relied on immunoSEQ multiplex PCR, and the TCRdb table lists in-frame clones only, not all of them. The sample records some 100,000 clones, 75% being singletons. Sequencing input: PBMCs. The receptors shown here come from a man between 50 and 59 years old in good health and CMV-seronegative.

This rearrangement joins TRBV9 to TRBJ2-1, with a possible D match to TRBD2 (5 bases). The CDR3 contains 11 residues. V lost 7 bases and J 7 bases, leaving 9 bases between the germline ends. The germline V gene has CDR1 SGDLS and CDR2 YYNGEE. CDR3 protein: CASGSANEQFF. CDR3 in DNA: TGTGCCAGCGGTAGCGCAAATGAGCAGTTCTTC.

Details on this clone: Germline is not matched at one junction end, which may reflect a read error. The genes are TRBV14 and TRBJ2-7; D not certain. Germline V gives CDR1 SGHDN, CDR2 FVKESK. The CDR3 loop spans 14 amino acids. The DNA of the CDR3 is TGTGCCAGCAGCCAAGGACATAACCGTTACGTGCAGTACTTC. As protein: CASSQGHNRYVQYF.

Written as DNA, the CDR3 is TGTGCCAGCAGCTTAGCCCCCGCTTCCGGGACAGGGCTCACCGGGGAGCTGTTTTTT. This sequence encodes CASSLAPASGTGLTGELFF. V is TRBV7-3 and J is TRBJ2-2; TRBD1 agrees at 9 bases. Germline V lookup: CDR1 SGHTA, CDR2 FQGTGA. This CDR3 region has 19 residues. V shed 2 bases, J shed 4 bases, and the junction held 14 bases outside the gene matches. Full variable domain (outside the CDR3, taken from reference TRBV7-3 and TRBJ2-2): GAGVSQTPSNKVTEKGKYVELRCDPISGHTALYWYRQSLGQGPEFLIYFQGTGAADDSGLPNDRFFAVRPEGSVSTLKIQRTERGDSAVYLCASSLAPASGTGLTGELFFGEGSRLTVL.

CDR3 sequence reads: CASSFSGDVYEKLFF. The CDR3 DNA follows: TGTGCCAGCAGCTTTTCAGGGGATGTATATGAAAAACTGTTTTTT. V gene TRBV7-2 combines with J gene TRBJ1-4; TRBD1 is a possible D gene (6 bases). Germline-derived CDR1 and CDR2 are SGHTA and FQGNSA. CDR3 size: 15 residues. Trimming took 3 bases from V and 6 from J, leaving 14 bases between them.

The rearrangement joins TRBV2 to TRBJ2-1; D is uncertain. The CDR3 totals 14 residues. Germline V gene data show CDR1 as SNHLY and CDR2 as FYNNEI. The V end lost 2 bases, the J end lost 7 bases, and 12 bases lay between the germline ends. CDR3 loop: CASSELMSRNEQFF. As DNA, the CDR3 is TGTGCCAGCAGTGAACTAATGAGTCGGAATGAGCAGTTCTTC.

The chain uses TRBV30 and TRBJ2-7, with 7 bases that match TRBD1. CDR1 GTSNPN and CDR2 SVGIG come from the germline V gene (reference sequence). This CDR3 comprises 12 residues. CDR3 sequence: CSKKGAAYEQYF. In DNA form, the CDR3 reads TGTTCCAAGAAGGGGGCGGCATACGAGCAGTACTTC.